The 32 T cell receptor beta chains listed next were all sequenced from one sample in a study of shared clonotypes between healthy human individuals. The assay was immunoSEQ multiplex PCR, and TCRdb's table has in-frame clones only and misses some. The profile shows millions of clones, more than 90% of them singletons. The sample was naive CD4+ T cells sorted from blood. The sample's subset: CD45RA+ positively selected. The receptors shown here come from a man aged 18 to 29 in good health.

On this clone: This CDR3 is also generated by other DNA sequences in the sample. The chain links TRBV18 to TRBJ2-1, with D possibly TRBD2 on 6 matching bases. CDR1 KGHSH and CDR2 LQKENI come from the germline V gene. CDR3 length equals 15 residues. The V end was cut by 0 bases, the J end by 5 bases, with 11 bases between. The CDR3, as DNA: TGTGCCAGCTCACCACCGGGACTGCCTCACAATGAGCAGTTCTTC. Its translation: CASSPPGLPHNEQFF.

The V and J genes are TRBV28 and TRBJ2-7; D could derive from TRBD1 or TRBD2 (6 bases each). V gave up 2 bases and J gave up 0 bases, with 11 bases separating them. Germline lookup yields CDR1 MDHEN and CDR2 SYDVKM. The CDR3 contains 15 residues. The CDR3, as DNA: TGTGCCAGCAGTTTAGGGGGGCCTAGCTCCTACGAGCAGTACTTC. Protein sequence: CASSLGGPSSYEQYF.

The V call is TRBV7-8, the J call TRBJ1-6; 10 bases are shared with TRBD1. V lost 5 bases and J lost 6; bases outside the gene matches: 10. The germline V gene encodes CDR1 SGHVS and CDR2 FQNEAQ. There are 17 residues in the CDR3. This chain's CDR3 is CASSRQGQGLFNSPLHF. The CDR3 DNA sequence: TGTGCCAGCAGCCGACAGGGACAGGGGCTTTTTAATTCACCCCTCCACTTT.

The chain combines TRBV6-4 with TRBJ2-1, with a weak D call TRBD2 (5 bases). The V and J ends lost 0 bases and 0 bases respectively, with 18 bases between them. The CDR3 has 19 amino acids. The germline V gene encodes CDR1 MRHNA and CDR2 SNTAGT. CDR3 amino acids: CASSDSGSDKQSSYNEQFF. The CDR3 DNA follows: TGTGCCAGCAGTGACTCGGGGAGCGATAAGCAAAGCTCCTACAATGAGCAGTTCTTC.

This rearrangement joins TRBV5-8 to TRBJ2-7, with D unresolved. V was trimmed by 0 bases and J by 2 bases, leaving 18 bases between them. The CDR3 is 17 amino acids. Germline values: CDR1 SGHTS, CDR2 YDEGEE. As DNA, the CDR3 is TGTGCCAGCAGCTTGGCCGTTAAAGCCTTGAGGCCCTACGAGCAGTACTTC. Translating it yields CASSLAVKALRPYEQYF.

CDR3: CASTRQGDGYEQYF. CDR3 DNA: TGTGCCAGCACCCGACAGGGGGACGGCTACGAGCAGTACTTC. This chain links TRBV6-4 with TRBJ2-7, with 9 positions matching TRBD1. V shed 7 bases, J shed 3 bases, and the junction held 7 bases outside the gene matches. This CDR3 has 14 amino acids. Germline CDR1 MRHNA, CDR2 SNTAGT.

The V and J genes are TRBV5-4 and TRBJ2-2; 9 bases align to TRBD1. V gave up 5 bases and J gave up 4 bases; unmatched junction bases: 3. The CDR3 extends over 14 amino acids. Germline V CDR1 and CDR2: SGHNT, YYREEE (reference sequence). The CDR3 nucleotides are TGTGCCAGCAGAACAGGGGGCAGCACCGGGGAGCTGTTTTTT. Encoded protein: CASRTGGSTGELFF. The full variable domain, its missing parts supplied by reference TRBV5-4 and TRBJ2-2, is ETGVTQSPTHLIKTRGQQVTLRCSSQSGHNTVSWYQQALGQGPQFIFQYYREEENGRGNFPPRFSGLQFPNYSSELNVNALELDDSALYLCASRTGGSTGELFFGEGSRLTVL.

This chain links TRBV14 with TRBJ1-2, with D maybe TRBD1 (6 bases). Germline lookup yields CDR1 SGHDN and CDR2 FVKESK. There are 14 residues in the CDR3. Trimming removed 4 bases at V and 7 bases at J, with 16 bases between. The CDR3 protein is CASSPNGGLGGYTF. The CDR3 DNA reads TGTGCCAGCAGCCCGAACGGGGGCTTAGGTGGCTACACCTTC.

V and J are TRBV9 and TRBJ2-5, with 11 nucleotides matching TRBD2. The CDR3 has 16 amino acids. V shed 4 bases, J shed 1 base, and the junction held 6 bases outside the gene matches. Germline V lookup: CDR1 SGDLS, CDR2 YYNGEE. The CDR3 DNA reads TGTGCCAGCAGCACACCTAGCGGGGGGTCCCAAGAGACCCAGTACTTC. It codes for CASSTPSGGSQETQYF.

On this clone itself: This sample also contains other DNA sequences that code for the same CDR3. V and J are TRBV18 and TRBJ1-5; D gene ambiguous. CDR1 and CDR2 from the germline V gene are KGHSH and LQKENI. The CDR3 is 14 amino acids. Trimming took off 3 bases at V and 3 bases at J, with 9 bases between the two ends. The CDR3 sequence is CASSPDGINQPQHF. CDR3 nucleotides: TGTGCCAGCTCACCGGACGGAATCAATCAGCCCCAGCATTTT.

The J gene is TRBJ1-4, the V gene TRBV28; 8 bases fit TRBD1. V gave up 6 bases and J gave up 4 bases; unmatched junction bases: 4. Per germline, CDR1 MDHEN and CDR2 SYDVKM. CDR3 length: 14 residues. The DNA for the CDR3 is TGTGCCAGCAGGGGACAGGTAGATAATGAAAAACTGTTTTTT. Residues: CASRGQVDNEKLFF.

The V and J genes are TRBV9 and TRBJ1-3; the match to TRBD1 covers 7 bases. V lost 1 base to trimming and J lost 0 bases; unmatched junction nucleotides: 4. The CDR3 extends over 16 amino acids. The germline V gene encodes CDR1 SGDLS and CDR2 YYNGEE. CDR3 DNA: TGTGCCAGCAGCGTATCCGGGACAGACTCTGGAAACACCATATATTTT. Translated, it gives CASSVSGTDSGNTIYF. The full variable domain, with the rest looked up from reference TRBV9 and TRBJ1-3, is DSGVTQTPKHLITATGQRVTLRCSPRSGDLSVYWYQQSLDQGLQFLIQYYNGEERAKGNILERFSAQQFPDLHSELNLSSLELGDSALYFCASSVSGTDSGNTIYFGEGSWLTVV.

In DNA form, the CDR3 reads TGTGCCAACCCGGGACAGGGGACCACTGAAGCTTTCTTT. Encoded protein: CANPGQGTTEAFF. V is TRBV2 and J is TRBJ1-1, with 10 positions matching TRBD1. CDR1 is SNHLY, CDR2 FYNNEI, per germline. The CDR3 covers 13 residues. After removal of 10 bases from V and 4 bases from J, the junction contained 6 bases not matched to a gene.

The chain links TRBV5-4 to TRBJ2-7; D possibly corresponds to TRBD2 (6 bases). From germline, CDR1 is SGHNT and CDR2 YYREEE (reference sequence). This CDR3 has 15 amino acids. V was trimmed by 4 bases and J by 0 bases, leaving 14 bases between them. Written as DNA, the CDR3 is TGTGCCAGCAGCCCGGCGGGGATGAGCTCCTACGAGCAGTACTTC. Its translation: CASSPAGMSSYEQYF.

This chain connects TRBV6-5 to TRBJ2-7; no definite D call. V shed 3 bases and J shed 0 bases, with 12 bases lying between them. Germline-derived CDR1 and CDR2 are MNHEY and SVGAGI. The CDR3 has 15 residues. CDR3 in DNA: TGTGCCAGCAGTTATGGGCAAATCCACTCCTACGAGCAGTACTTC. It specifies CASSYGQIHSYEQYF.

The CDR3, as DNA: TGTGCCTGTCGGATGGGGGGTGCAGATACGCAGTATTTT. Translation: CACRMGGADTQYF. This sequence joins TRBV19 and TRBJ2-3; TRBD2 is a possible D gene (6 bases). CDR3 length: 13 residues. V lost 11 bases, J lost 4 bases, and 16 bases lay in between. Germline V gene data show CDR1 as LNHDA and CDR2 as SQIVND (reference sequence).

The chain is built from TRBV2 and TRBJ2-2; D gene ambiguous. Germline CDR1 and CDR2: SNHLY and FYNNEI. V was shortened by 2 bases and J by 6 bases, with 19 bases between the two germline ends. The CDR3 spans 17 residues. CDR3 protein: CASSERLLARMAGELFF. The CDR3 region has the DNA TGTGCCAGCAGTGAACGACTCTTGGCTCGGATGGCCGGGGAGCTGTTTTTT. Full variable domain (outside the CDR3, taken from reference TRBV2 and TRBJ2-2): EPEVTQTPSHQVTQMGQEVILRCVPISNHLYFYWYRQILGQKVEFLVSFYNNEISEKSEIFDDQFSVERPDGSNFTLKIRSTKLEDSAMYFCASSERLLARMAGELFFGEGSRLTVL.

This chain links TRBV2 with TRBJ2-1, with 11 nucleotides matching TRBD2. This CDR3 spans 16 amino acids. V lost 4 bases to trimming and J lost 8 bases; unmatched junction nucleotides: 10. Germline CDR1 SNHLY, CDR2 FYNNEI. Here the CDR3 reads CASSGLTSGSRDEQFF. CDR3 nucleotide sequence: TGTGCCAGCAGTGGCCTCACTAGCGGGAGCAGAGATGAGCAGTTCTTC.

CDR3 sequence reads: CASSLPAGTSTYNEQFF. In DNA form, the CDR3 reads TGTGCCAGCAGCTTGCCTGCCGGGACCAGCACCTACAATGAGCAGTTCTTC. V gene TRBV11-2 combines with J gene TRBJ2-1; the D call may be TRBD1 or TRBD2 (5 bases each). Germline V CDR1 and CDR2: SGHAT, FQNNGV. Between the trimmed V and J ends, which lost 3 bases and 2 bases, there was a span of 17 bases. This CDR3 is built from 17 residues.

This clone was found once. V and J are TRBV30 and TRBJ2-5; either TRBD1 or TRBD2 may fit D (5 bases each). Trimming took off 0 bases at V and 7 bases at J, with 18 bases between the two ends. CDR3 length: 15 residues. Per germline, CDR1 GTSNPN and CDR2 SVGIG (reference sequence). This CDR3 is CAWSVRRGPPGTQYF. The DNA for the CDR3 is TGTGCCTGGAGTGTACGTCGGGGACCCCCAGGGACCCAGTACTTC.

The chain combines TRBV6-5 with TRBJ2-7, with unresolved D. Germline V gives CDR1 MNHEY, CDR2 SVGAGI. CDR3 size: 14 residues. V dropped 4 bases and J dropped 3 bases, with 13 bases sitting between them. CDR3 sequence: CASSSPGSFYEQYF. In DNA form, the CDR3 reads TGTGCCAGCAGTTCCCCGGGCAGCTTCTACGAGCAGTACTTC.

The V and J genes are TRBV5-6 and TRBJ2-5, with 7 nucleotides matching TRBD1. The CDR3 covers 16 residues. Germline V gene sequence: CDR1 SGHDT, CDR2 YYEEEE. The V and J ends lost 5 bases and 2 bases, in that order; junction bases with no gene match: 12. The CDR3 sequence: CASRMTGQAKQETQYF. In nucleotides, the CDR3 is TGTGCCAGCAGGATGACCGGACAGGCAAAACAAGAGACCCAGTACTTC.

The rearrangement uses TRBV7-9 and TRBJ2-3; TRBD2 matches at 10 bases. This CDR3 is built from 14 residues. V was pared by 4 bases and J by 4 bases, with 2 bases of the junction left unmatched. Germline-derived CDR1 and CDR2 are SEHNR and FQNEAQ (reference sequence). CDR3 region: CASSSGLAADTQYF. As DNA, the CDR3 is TGTGCCAGCAGCTCCGGACTAGCGGCAGATACGCAGTATTTT.

The CDR3: CATADRGQEGYTF. The CDR3 DNA sequence: TGCGCCACGGCGGACAGGGGGCAAGAAGGCTACACCTTC. V is TRBV10-2 and J is TRBJ1-2; 11 nucleotides line up with TRBD1. This CDR3 has 13 residues. V gave up 10 bases and J gave up 8 bases; unmatched junction bases: 9. Germline values: CDR1 WSHSY, CDR2 SAAADI.

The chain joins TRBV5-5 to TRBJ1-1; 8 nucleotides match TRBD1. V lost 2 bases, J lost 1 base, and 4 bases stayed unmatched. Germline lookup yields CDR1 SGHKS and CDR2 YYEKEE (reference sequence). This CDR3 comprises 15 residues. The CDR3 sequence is CASSFTGTGNTEAFF. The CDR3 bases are TGTGCCAGCAGCTTCACCGGGACAGGGAACACTGAAGCTTTCTTT.

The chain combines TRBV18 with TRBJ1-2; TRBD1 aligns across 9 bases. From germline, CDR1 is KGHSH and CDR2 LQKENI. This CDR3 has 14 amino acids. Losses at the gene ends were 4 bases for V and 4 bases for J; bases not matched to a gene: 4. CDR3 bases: TGTGCCAGCTCACACACGGACAGGGGCTATGGCTACACCTTC. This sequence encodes CASSHTDRGYGYTF.

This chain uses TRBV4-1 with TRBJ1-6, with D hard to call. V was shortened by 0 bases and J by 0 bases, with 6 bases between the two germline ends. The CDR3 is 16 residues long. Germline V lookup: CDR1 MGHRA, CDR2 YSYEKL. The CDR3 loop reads CASSQDSSSYNSPLHF. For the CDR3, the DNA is TGCGCCAGCAGCCAAGACAGTAGCTCCTATAATTCACCCCTCCACTTT.

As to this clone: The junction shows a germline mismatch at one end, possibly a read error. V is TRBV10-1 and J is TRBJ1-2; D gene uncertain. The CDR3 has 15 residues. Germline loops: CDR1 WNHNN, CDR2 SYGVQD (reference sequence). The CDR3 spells CATISPTTLNYDYTF. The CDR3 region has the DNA TGCGCCACCATAAGCCCGACAACCCTAAACTATGACTACACCTTC.

CDR3 in DNA: TGTGCCAGCAGTGAAGTATTCAGGGTCGGTCACGAGCAGTACTTC. Translation gives CASSEVFRVGHEQYF. The chain joins TRBV6-1 to TRBJ2-7; possible D gene TRBD1, 5 bases. The germline gives CDR1 MNHNS, CDR2 SASEGT. V was clipped by 1 base and J by 5 bases, with 15 bases between them. The CDR3 loop spans 15 amino acids.

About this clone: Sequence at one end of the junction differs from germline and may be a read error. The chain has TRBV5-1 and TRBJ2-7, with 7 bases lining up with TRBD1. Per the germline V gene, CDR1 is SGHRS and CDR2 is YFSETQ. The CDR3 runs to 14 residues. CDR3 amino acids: CASSFRGQAETPDF. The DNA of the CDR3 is TGCGCCAGCAGCTTCCGAGGACAGGCCGAGACTCCCGACTTC.

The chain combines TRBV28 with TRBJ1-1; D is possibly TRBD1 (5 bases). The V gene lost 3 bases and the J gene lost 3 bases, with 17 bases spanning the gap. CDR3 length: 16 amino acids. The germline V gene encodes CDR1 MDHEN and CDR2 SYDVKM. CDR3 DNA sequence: TGTGCCAGCAGTTTTCCGGCCTCACGGGGCGACACTGAAGCTTTCTTT. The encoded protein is CASSFPASRGDTEAFF.

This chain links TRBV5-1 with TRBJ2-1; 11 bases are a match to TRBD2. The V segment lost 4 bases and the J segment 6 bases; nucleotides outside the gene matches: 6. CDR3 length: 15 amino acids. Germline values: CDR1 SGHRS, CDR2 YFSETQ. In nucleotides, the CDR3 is TGCGCCAGCAGCGTTAGCGGGGGGGCCTTCAATGAGCAGTTCTTC. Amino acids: CASSVSGGAFNEQFF.